The 22 T cell receptor beta chains reported below all come from one sample, sequenced in a study of T cells in narcolepsy. Profiled with immunoSEQ multiplex PCR; TCRdb holds only in-frame clones, not every one. The sample carries over 25,000 clones, 75% to 90% recorded once. The source material was CD45RA- memory CD4+ T cells from PBMCs. The receptors here all came from a human donor with narcolepsy.

As for this clone: Other nucleotide sequences from this sample produce the same CDR3. The gene calls are TRBV10-3 and TRBJ2-5; 8 bases are a match to TRBD2. J was trimmed by 3 bases and V by 5 bases; bases with no gene match: 5. Germline values: CDR1 ENHRY, CDR2 SYGVKD. This CDR3 has 14 amino acids. CDR3 amino acids: CAISPWGLEETQYF. In nucleotides, the CDR3 is TGTGCCATCAGTCCCTGGGGACTAGAAGAGACCCAGTACTTC.

The chain couples TRBV19 to TRBJ2-1, with 9 nucleotides matching TRBD1. This CDR3 is built from 14 residues. Germline V gene sequence: CDR1 LNHDA, CDR2 SQIVND (reference sequence). V dropped 5 bases and J dropped 7; count of bases not matched to a gene: 6. CDR3 sequence (DNA): TGTGCCAGTAGTCCGGACAGGGGACGGAATGAGCAGTTCTTC. Translation: CASSPDRGRNEQFF.

V and J are TRBV7-3 and TRBJ1-2, with D tentatively TRBD1 (5 bases). CDR3 size: 13 residues. Trimming shortened V by 5 bases and J by 1 base, and 8 bases separated the two germline ends. The germline V gene encodes CDR1 SGHTA and CDR2 FQGTGA. The CDR3 here is CASSAGGNYGYTF. DNA for the CDR3: TGTGCCAGCAGCGCCGGGGGTAACTATGGCTACACCTTC. The variable domain in full, completed from reference TRBV7-3 and TRBJ1-2, reads GAGVSQTPSNKVTEKGKYVELRCDPISGHTALYWYRQSLGQGPEFLIYFQGTGAADDSGLPNDRFFAVRPEGSVSTLKIQRTERGDSAVYLCASSAGGNYGYTFGSGTRLTVV.

V gene TRBV30 combines with J gene TRBJ1-5; weak D call: TRBD1 (5 bases). Per the germline V gene, CDR1 is GTSNPN and CDR2 is SVGIG (reference sequence). This CDR3 is built from 18 residues. Trimming took 0 bases from V and 6 from J, leaving 24 bases between them. The CDR3 protein is CAWSVRGWGLLQVQPQHF. CDR3 coding DNA: TGTGCCTGGAGTGTACGAGGTTGGGGACTCCTGCAAGTTCAGCCCCAGCATTTT. Complete variable domain (other parts from reference TRBV30 and TRBJ1-5): SQTIHQWPATLVQPVGSPLSLECTVEGTSNPNLYWYRQAAGRGLQLLFYSVGIGQISSEVPQNLSASRPQDRQFILSSKKLLLSDSGFYLCAWSVRGWGLLQVQPQHFGDGTRLSIL.

The chain uses TRBV30 and TRBJ1-6; D is unclear. The CDR3 runs to 14 residues. Between the trimmed V and J ends, which lost 0 bases and 9 bases, there was a span of 12 bases. Germline CDR1 GTSNPN, CDR2 SVGIG (reference sequence). For the CDR3, the DNA is TGTGCCTGGAGTGTTGCCGCTGGGGTTTCACCCCTCCACTTT. This encodes CAWSVAAGVSPLHF.

The chain uses TRBV18 and TRBJ2-3; D is undetermined. Trimming cost V 3 bases and J 6 bases, with 7 bases left between them. Per the germline V gene, CDR1 is KGHSH and CDR2 is LQKENI. There are 12 residues in the CDR3. CDR3 sequence: CASSPNGDTQYF. The CDR3, as DNA: TGTGCCAGCTCACCGAACGGGGATACGCAGTATTTT. Full variable domain (rest looked up from reference TRBV18 and TRBJ2-3): NAGVMQNPRHLVRRRGQEARLRCSPMKGHSHVYWYRQLPEEGLKFMVYLQKENIIDESGMPKERFSAEFPKEGPSILRIQQVVRGDSAAYFCASSPNGDTQYFGPGTRLTVL.

This clone was picked up a small number of times. CDR3 bases: TGTGCCAGCAGTACACGTCGACGGGGAACCCTCCAAGAGACCCAGTACTTC. Its translation is CASSTRRRGTLQETQYF. The chain couples TRBV27 to TRBJ2-5, with a possible D match to TRBD2 (5 bases). V dropped 5 bases and J dropped 1 base, with 20 bases sitting between them. CDR3 length: 17 residues. Germline assignment: CDR1 MNHEY and CDR2 SMNVEV (reference sequence).

The chain combines TRBV4-3 with TRBJ1-3; no clear D. The germline V and J ends were trimmed by 0 bases and 6 bases, with 12 bases remaining between them. The CDR3 contains 15 residues. Germline values: CDR1 LGHNA, CDR2 YSLEER. As DNA, the CDR3 is TGCGCCAGCAGCCAAGATCCCCAGCCGCCAAACACCATATATTTT. Translation gives CASSQDPQPPNTIYF.

V and J are TRBV18 and TRBJ2-5; 7 bases agree with TRBD1. V was clipped by 4 bases and J by 0 bases; unmatched bases: 8. This CDR3 region has 16 residues. Germline-derived CDR1 and CDR2 are KGHSH and LQKENI. The CDR3 DNA follows: TGTGCCAGCTCACTCTGGGGGACAGCGTACCAAGAGACCCAGTACTTC. Translation gives CASSLWGTAYQETQYF.

The chain links TRBV5-1 to TRBJ2-1; the D is unclear. V shed 7 bases and J shed 0 bases, with 11 bases lying between them. The CDR3 runs to 14 residues. Germline CDR1 reads SGHRS; CDR2 reads YFSETQ. The CDR3 region has the DNA TGCGCCAGCTCCAGGCAGGACTCCTACAATGAGCAGTTCTTC. It is translated as CASSRQDSYNEQFF.

The rearrangement joins TRBV7-2 to TRBJ1-2; perhaps TRBD1 as D (5 bases). This CDR3 is 13 amino acids long. The V end lost 1 base, the J end lost 5 bases, and 8 bases lay between the germline ends. CDR1 and CDR2 (germline): SGHTA, FQGNSA. The CDR3 DNA sequence: TGTGCCAGCAGCTTAGAGGCAGGGTATGGCTACACCTTC. It yields the protein CASSLEAGYGYTF.

The chain combines TRBV18 with TRBJ1-3; D gene uncertain. The length of the CDR3 is 14 residues. Trimming cost V 3 bases and J 3 bases, with 9 bases left between them. In germline, CDR1 is KGHSH, CDR2 LQKENI. This CDR3 reads CASSPGVGGNTIYF. DNA of the CDR3: TGTGCCAGCTCACCGGGAGTTGGTGGAAACACCATATATTTT.

The rearrangement links TRBV7-9 to TRBJ2-6; D not resolved. CDR1 SEHNR and CDR2 FQNEAQ come from the germline V gene (reference sequence). The CDR3 covers 13 residues. With 1 base removed from V and 4 bases from J, the gap between germline ends came to 2 bases. The CDR3 is CASSLGGANVLTF. Here the CDR3 DNA reads TGTGCCAGCAGCTTAGGCGGGGCCAACGTCCTGACTTTC. Based on the CDR3 plus reference TRBV7-9 and TRBJ2-6, the full variable domain is DTGVSQNPRHKITKRGQNVTFRCDPISEHNRLYWYRQTLGQGPEFLTYFQNEAQLEKSRLLSDRFSAERPKGSFSTLEIQRTEQGDSAMYLCASSLGGANVLTFGAGSRLTVL.

V is TRBV5-1 and J is TRBJ2-5; 8 bases map to TRBD2. The CDR3 runs 15 residues. Germline V gives CDR1 SGHRS, CDR2 YFSETQ. J gave up 0 bases and V 4 bases, and 5 bases lay outside the gene matches. This CDR3 is CASSPGLVNQETQYF. The CDR3 coding sequence is TGCGCCAGCAGCCCGGGACTAGTTAACCAAGAGACCCAGTACTTC.

CDR3 region: CAWSPNRGIPRVFF. Written as DNA, the CDR3 is TGTGCCTGGAGTCCCAACAGGGGGATACCCAGGGTGTTTTTT. The V call is TRBV30, the J call TRBJ1-4, with 8 bases aligning to TRBD1. Germline loops: CDR1 GTSNPN, CDR2 SVGIG (reference sequence). CDR3 length equals 14 residues. V shed 2 bases and J 15 bases; nucleotides not matched to a gene: 14.

This chain links TRBV6-6 with TRBJ1-1; TRBD1 is a possible D gene (5 bases). The germline CDR1 and CDR2 sequences are MNHNY and SVGAGI (reference sequence). The CDR3 runs 15 residues. Trimming removed 6 bases at V and 0 bases at J, with 14 bases between. The CDR3 loop is CASRYTQGVNTEAFF. The CDR3 nucleotides read TGTGCCAGCAGATACACCCAGGGAGTGAACACTGAAGCTTTCTTT.

The chain recombines TRBV29-1 with TRBJ2-2; D not certain. Germline V gene lookup returns CDR1 SQVTM and CDR2 ANQGSEA. The CDR3 has 13 residues. With 3 bases removed from V and 7 bases from J, the gap between germline ends came to 12 bases. The CDR3 DNA reads TGCAGCGTTGATTTGCAGATTGGCGGGGAGCTGTTTTTT. Protein sequence: CSVDLQIGGELFF.

This chain joins TRBV7-2 and TRBJ1-2, with TRBD1 identical over 7 bases. CDR1 is SGHTA and CDR2 is FQGNSA in the germline V gene. The CDR3 extends over 15 amino acids. The trim removed 2 bases at V and 5 bases at J, leaving 8 bases unmatched. In nucleotides, the CDR3 is TGTGCCAGCAGCTTAAATCCGGGACAGCTTTATGGCTACACCTTC. It encodes CASSLNPGQLYGYTF.

The chain employs TRBV19 and TRBJ2-6; no definite D call. CDR1 is LNHDA, CDR2 SQIVND, per germline (reference sequence). The V end lost 5 bases, the J end lost 0 bases, and 8 bases lay between the germline ends. This CDR3 region has 15 residues. The CDR3 nucleotides are TGTGCCAGTAGTCTTCCTAGCTCTGGGGCCAACGTCCTGACTTTC. Encoded protein: CASSLPSSGANVLTF.

The V call is TRBV7-3, the J call TRBJ1-1; a possible D gene is TRBD1 (6 bases). Germline V gene data show CDR1 as SGHTA and CDR2 as FQGTGA. The ends were cut back, 2 bases at V and 5 bases at J, with 18 bases in the middle. This CDR3 spans 16 amino acids. The DNA for the CDR3 is TGTGCCAGCAGCTTACCACAGGGATCGGTGACAACTGAAGCTTTCTTT. As protein: CASSLPQGSVTTEAFF.

The chain is built from TRBV6-5 and TRBJ1-1; D call uncertain. V was clipped by 7 bases and J by 1 base, with 13 bases between them. The CDR3 is made up of 14 amino acids. CDR1 and CDR2 from the germline V gene are MNHEY and SVGAGI. The CDR3 spells CASTMRGENTEAFF. DNA of the CDR3: TGTGCCAGCACCATGCGAGGCGAGAACACTGAAGCTTTCTTT.

Note on this clone: Germline is not matched at one junction end, which may reflect a read error. This sequence joins TRBV29-1 and TRBJ1-2; no firm D call. Looked up from germline, CDR1 is SQVTM and CDR2 is ANQGSEA. The CDR3 runs to 10 residues. The DNA of the CDR3 is TGCAGCGTTGTGAACGGGTTCTCAAACTTC. Translated: CSVVNGFSNF.